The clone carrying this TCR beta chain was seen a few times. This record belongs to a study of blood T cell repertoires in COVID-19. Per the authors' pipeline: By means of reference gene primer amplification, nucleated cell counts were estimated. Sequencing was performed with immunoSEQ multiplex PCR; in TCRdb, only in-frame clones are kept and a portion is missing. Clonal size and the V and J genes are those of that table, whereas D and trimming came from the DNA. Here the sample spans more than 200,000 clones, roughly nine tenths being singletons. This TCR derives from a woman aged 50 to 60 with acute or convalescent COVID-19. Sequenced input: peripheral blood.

CDR3 protein: CASSAGLAESQETQYF. In DNA, the CDR3 is TGTGCCAGTAGTGCCGGACTAGCGGAATCACAAGAGACCCAGTACTTC. The chain carries TRBV19 and TRBJ2-5, with 10 bases identical to TRBD2. Germline assignment: CDR1 LNHDA and CDR2 SQIVND (reference sequence). The CDR3 runs to 16 residues. Trimming at V came to 5 bases and at J to 2 bases, leaving 8 bases not matched to a gene.